The sequence of this TCR beta chain was determined in a study of blood T cell repertoires in COVID-19. Study details: From T cells, B-cell-depleted T cells, or PBMCs came the material, which was cDNA or gDNA.

In the study's own analysis: Researchers report that nucleated cell counts were estimated from reference gene primer amplification. Produced via immunoSEQ multiplex PCR; TCRdb's table is partial and in-frame only. V and J calls and clone size follow that table, whereas D and trimming were derived from the DNA. The sample has about 270,000 clones, approximately 90% seen once. Germline assignment: CDR1 KGHSH and CDR2 LQKENI. Trimming cost V 3 bases and J 2 bases, with 13 bases left between them. The CDR3 covers 15 residues. The participants were between about 18 and 95 years old and came from under 25 US areas. Participant reports of clinical history set cohort assignment.

Sequencing used PBMCs or T cells enriched from blood (not recorded which). This clonotype was sampled from a woman in her 40s with acute COVID-19. The V and J genes are TRBV18 and TRBJ2-5; no firm D call. The CDR3 DNA reads as TGTGCCAGCTCACCCCTGGGCCAGGATCAAGAGACCCAGTACTTC. Its translation is CASSPLGQDQETQYF.